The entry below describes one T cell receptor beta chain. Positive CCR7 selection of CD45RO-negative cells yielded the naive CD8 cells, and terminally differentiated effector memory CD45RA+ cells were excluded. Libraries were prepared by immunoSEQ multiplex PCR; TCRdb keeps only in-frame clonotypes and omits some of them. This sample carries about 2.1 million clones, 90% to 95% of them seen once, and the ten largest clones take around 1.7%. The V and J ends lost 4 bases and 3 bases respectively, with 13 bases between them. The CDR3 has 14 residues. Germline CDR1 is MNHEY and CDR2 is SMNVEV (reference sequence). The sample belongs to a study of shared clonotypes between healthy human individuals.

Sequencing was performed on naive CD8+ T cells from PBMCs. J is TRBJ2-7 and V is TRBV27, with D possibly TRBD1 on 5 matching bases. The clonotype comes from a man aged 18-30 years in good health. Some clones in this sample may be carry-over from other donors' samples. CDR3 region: CASSSDSPSYEQYF. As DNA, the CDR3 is TGTGCCAGCAGTTCCGACAGCCCCAGCTACGAGCAGTACTTC.